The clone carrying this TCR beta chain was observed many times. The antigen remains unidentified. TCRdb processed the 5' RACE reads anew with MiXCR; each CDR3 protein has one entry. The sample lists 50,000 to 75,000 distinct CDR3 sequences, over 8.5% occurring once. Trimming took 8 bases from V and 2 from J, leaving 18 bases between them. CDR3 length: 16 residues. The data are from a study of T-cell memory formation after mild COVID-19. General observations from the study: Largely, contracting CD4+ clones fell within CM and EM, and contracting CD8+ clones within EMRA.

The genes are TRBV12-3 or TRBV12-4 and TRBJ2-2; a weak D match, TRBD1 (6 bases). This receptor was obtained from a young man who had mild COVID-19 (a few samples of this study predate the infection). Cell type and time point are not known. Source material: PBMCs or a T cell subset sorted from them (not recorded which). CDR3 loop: CASGDPGHRNTGELFF. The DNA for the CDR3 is TGTGCCAGCGGCGATCCGGGACACAGAAACACCGGGGAGCTGTTTTTT.